This is a list of T cell receptor beta chains from one sample in a study of blood T cell repertoires in COVID-19. The data were produced by immunoSEQ multiplex PCR, yet TCRdb's version contains in-frame clones alone and is incomplete. The sample lists some 28,000 clones, around nine tenths seen once, with 9.3% in the top ten. Input material: peripheral blood. The receptors shown here come from a human donor in a cohort sampled during active COVID-19. Each CDR3 is given with its conserved first and last residue. Each record gives: J gene, D gene, V gene, clone size, CDR3 DNA, CDR3 protein. A D gene is named only where the DNA matches it firmly. Clone size is given for some rows only: seen once, a few or many times, or a class if the clone is expanded.

TRBJ1-2 | - | TRBV5-6 | - | TGTGCCAGCAGCGATATACGTAGGGGGACTGGCTACACCTTC | CASSDIRRGTGYTF
TRBJ2-2 | - | TRBV7-6 | - | TGTGCCAGCAGCCTCAACACCGGGGAGCTGTTTTTT | CASSLNTGELFF
TRBJ2-7 | - | TRBV5-1 | - | TGCGCCAGCAGCTTCGAGAGGGTACGGGGCGAGCAGTACTTC | CASSFERVRGEQYF
TRBJ2-7 | - | TRBV10-3 | once | TGTGCCATCAGTGAGTCCTTCGCGGCGAGCTCCTACGAGCAGTACTTC | CAISESFAASSYEQYF
TRBJ1-5 | - | TRBV2 | few | TGTGCCAGCATGTTGCGACAAAATAGCAATCAGCCCCAGCATTTT | CASMLRQNSNQPQHF
TRBJ1-1 | - | TRBV6-5 | once | TGTGCCAGCAGTTCCCCCGGCGGGCTGAACACTGAAGCTTTCTTT | CASSSPGGLNTEAFF
TRBJ2-2 | - | TRBV6-5 | - | TGTGCCAGCAGTTCTCTCGGCGGAGCGAACACCGGGGAGCTGTTTTTT | CASSSLGGANTGELFF
TRBJ2-7 | - | TRBV19 | - | TGTGCCAGCGGGGAGGCAGCCGCAAACGAGCAGTACTTC | CASGEAAANEQYF
TRBJ2-5 | - | TRBV12-3/TRBV12-4 | - | TGTGCCAGCAGTTTAAGGGGTCAAGAGACCCAGTACTTC | CASSLRGQETQYF
TRBJ1-2 | - | TRBV19 | - | TGTGCCAGTAGTATAGAAAACAGAGAGTATGGCTACACCTTC | CASSIENREYGYTF
TRBJ1-3 | TRBD1 | TRBV7-2 | - | TGTGCCAGCAGCCGTTATTGGACAGGGGGTGGAAAGGACACCATATATTTT | CASSRYWTGGGKDTIYF
TRBJ2-1 | TRBD1 | TRBV5-1 | few | TGCGCCAGCAGCTTGCGAGGTCGGGACAGGGGACTGGGTGAGCAGTTCTTC | CASSLRGRDRGLGEQFF
TRBJ1-2 | TRBD1 | TRBV28 | - | TGTGCCAGCTCCGTTACAATCCGGGACAGGGGGCAAGTAGTAGGCTACACCTTC | CASSVTIRDRGQVVGYTF
TRBJ1-1 | - | TRBV5-1 | - | TGCGCCAGCAGCTTGGATGGCGGGGGGACTAACACTGAAGCTTTCTTT | CASSLDGGGTNTEAFF
TRBJ2-5 | TRBD1 | TRBV5-6 | - | TGTGCCAGCAGCCTCCAAGGGACAGTAGAGGCCCAGTACTTC | CASSLQGTVEAQYF
TRBJ2-3 | TRBD1 | TRBV3-1/TRBV3-2 | few | TGTGCCAGCAGCCGGACAGGGCGCGCAGATACGCAGTATTTT | CASSRTGRADTQYF
TRBJ2-7 | - | TRBV6-5 | - | TGTGCCAGCTTGCGACGGGAACAAGGGCCCTACGAGCAGTACTTC | CASLRREQGPYEQYF
TRBJ2-2 | - | TRBV5-1 | few | TGCGCCAGCAGCTTGGCGTACACCGGGGAGCTGTTTTTT | CASSLAYTGELFF
TRBJ1-5 | TRBD1 | TRBV3-1/TRBV3-2 | - | TGTGCCAGCAGCGACAGCTTGGGACAGACTCTCAATCAGCCCCAGCATTTT | CASSDSLGQTLNQPQHF
TRBJ2-1 | TRBD1 | TRBV10-3 | - | TGTGCCATCGGGACAGGGGGCGGGGATGAGCAGTTCTTC | CAIGTGGGDEQFF
TRBJ2-7 | - | TRBV5-6 | - | TGTGCCAGCAGCTTGCGGGGAGGAGGGACTGGCTCCTACGAGCAGTACTTC | CASSLRGGGTGSYEQYF
TRBJ1-4 | TRBD1 | TRBV30 | once | TGTGCCTGGAGTTGGGGACAGGGAAAGGAAAAACTGTTTTTT | CAWSWGQGKEKLFF
TRBJ1-2 | - | TRBV5-6 | - | TGTGCCAGCAGTCGCGACTATGGCTACACCTTC | CASSRDYGYTF
TRBJ1-5 | - | TRBV19 | - | TGTGCCAGTACCTCGGGGGGGGCCGAGAATCAGCCCCAGCATTTT | CASTSGGAENQPQHF
TRBJ1-6 | TRBD1 | TRBV19 | - | TGTGCCAGTAGGACGGCCGGGACAGCTAATTCACCCCTCCACTTT | CASRTAGTANSPLHF
TRBJ2-7 | - | TRBV25-1 | few | TGTGCCAGCAGTGAAGGGCCCCTAGAGCAGTACTTC | CASSEGPLEQYF
TRBJ1-1 | - | TRBV4-2 | - | TGTGCCAGCAGCCAAGATCTGACAGTTCTTTTGAACACTGAAGCTTTCTTT | CASSQDLTVLLNTEAFF
TRBJ1-1 | - | TRBV6-2/TRBV6-3 | - | TGTGCCAGCAGCCCAATCACACAGGTGAACACTGAAGCTTTCTTT | CASSPITQVNTEAFF
TRBJ2-1 | - | TRBV18 | - | TGTGCCAGCTCACCATCGACGACCGGGACAAGTTACAATGAGCAGTTCTTC | CASSPSTTGTSYNEQFF
TRBJ2-5 | TRBD1 | TRBV3-1/TRBV3-2 | once | TGTGCCAGCAGCCGCGGACAGGGGGCAGGAGAGACCCAGTACTTC | CASSRGQGAGETQYF
TRBJ1-2 | - | TRBV2 | few | TGTGCCAGCACCAGCGGGGGCCCGGGCTACACCTTC | CASTSGGPGYTF
TRBJ2-7 | - | TRBV3-1/TRBV3-2 | - | TGTGCCAGCAGCTATAAAGGACTCAACGAGCAGTACTTC | CASSYKGLNEQYF
TRBJ1-1 | TRBD1 | TRBV3-1/TRBV3-2 | - | TGTGCCAGCAGGCACAGGGGTACGGGTGTGAGCACTGAAGCTTTCTTT | CASRHRGTGVSTEAFF
TRBJ2-1 | - | TRBV18 | - | TGTGCCAGCTCACCCCTCTACTACAATGAGCAGTTCTTC | CASSPLYYNEQFF
TRBJ1-5 | - | TRBV6-5 | - | TGTGCCAGCAGTCCTACGATGAGCAATCAGCCCCAGCATTTT | CASSPTMSNQPQHF
TRBJ2-2 | - | TRBV2 | - | TGTGCCAGCAGTGAAGCGTTTGGGCTAAACGGGGAGCTGTTTTTT | CASSEAFGLNGELFF
TRBJ2-7 | TRBD1 | TRBV10-1 | - | TGCGCCAGCGGACCGGGACAGGGGCCGTACGAGCAGTACTTC | CASGPGQGPYEQYF
TRBJ1-1 | - | TRBV19 | - | TGTGCCAGTCGCCAACCGGGACAAATTAGGAACACTGAAGCTTTCTTT | CASRQPGQIRNTEAFF
TRBJ1-6 | - | TRBV3-1/TRBV3-2 | few | TGTGCCAGCAGCCAAGGTTCAGGCCTGGTTCGACCCCTCCACTTT | CASSQGSGLVRPLHF
TRBJ1-2 | - | TRBV12-3/TRBV12-4 | - | TGTGCCAGCAGCTTGGGGGACTTTGGCTACACCTTC | CASSLGDFGYTF
TRBJ1-1 | TRBD1 | TRBV15 | - | TGTGCCACCAGCAGAGGACAGGGGTACACTGAAGCTTTCTTT | CATSRGQGYTEAFF